This TCR beta chain was identified during a study of cytomegalovirus exposure and HLA in healthy donors. This CDR3 spans 14 amino acids. V shed 8 bases, J shed 10 bases, and the junction held 14 bases outside the gene matches. CDR1 SQVTM and CDR2 ANQGSEA come from the germline V gene. Primers: 60 Vbeta forward and 13 Jbeta reverse. Some clones are missing from TCRdb's copy, which holds only in-frame ones; the method was immunoSEQ multiplex PCR. The table has some 160,000 clones, 65% to 80% seen once; the top ten hold approximately 0.69%. Input material: PBMCs. This TCR was recovered from a woman in her 40s in good health and CMV-seronegative. This chain joins TRBV29-1 and TRBJ2-3; 11 positions agree with TRBD1. CDR3 nucleotides: TGCAGCTCTGAGCCGGGACAGGGGGTCAGTGCGCAGTATTTT. Protein: CSSEPGQGVSAQYF.